This T cell receptor (beta chain) was found in a study of cytotoxic CD8 clonotypes in ibrutinib-treated CLL. Study-level points and caveats: Exceeding age-matched healthy donors, baseline clonality also tracked the counts of circulating CD8+ T cells. Public clonotypes showed up rarely, and on treatment they shrank or held steady.

This CDR3 is 17 amino acids long. Note on this clone: Its antigen is not known.

Assay: immunoSEQ multiplex PCR; the TCRdb copy retains only in-frame clones and omits some. The table shows tens of thousands of clones, with roughly 86% occurring only once. The clonotype originates from a human donor with chronic lymphocytic leukemia. The V and J genes are TRBV12-1 and TRBJ1-2. TRBV12-1 corresponds to a pseudogene. Specimen: PBMCs, collected before ibrutinib treatment. CDR3 nucleotide sequence: TGTGCCAACGAATCTCATCTCGCGCGACCCTTTAACTATGGCTACACCTTC. Amino acids: CANESHLARPFNYGYTF.